This entry describes one TCR beta chain. These data are taken from a study of shared T cell receptors in the human thymus. TCRdb's table, derived via immunoSEQ multiplex PCR, lists solely in-frame clones and lacks some. Found here are 63,000 or so clones, more than 90% of them singletons; the top ten hold less than 0.04%. The clonotype originates from a human donor. The material sequenced was thymocytes.

The CDR3 DNA reads TGTGCCAGCAGCTTGCGAGGGAATGGCTACACCTTC. Amino acid sequence: CASSLRGNGYTF. This chain joins TRBV5-6 and TRBJ1-2; D gene unclear. This CDR3 is 12 amino acids long. The germline V gene encodes CDR1 SGHDT and CDR2 YYEEEE. The V end lost 1 base, the J end lost 6 bases, and 7 bases lay between the germline ends.